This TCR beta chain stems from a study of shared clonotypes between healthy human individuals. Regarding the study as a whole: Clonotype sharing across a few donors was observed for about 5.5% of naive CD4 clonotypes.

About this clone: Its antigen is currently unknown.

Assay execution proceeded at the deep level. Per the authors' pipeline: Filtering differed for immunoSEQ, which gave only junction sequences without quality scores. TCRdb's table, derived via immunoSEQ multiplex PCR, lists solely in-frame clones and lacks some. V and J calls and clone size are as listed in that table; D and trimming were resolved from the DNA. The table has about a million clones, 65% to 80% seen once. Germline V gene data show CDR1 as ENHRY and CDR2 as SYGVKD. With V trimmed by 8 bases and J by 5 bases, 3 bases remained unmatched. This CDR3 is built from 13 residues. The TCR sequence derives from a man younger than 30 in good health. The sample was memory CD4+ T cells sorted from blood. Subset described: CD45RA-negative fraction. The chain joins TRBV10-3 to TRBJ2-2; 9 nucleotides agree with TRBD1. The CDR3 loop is CAIETGGTGELFF. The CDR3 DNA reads TGTGCCATCGAGACAGGGGGGACCGGGGAGCTGTTTTTT.